These 2 T cell receptor beta chains share one sample of origin, sequenced in a study of OX40 agonist ivuxolimab in advanced cancers. Library construction relied on the immunoSEQ multiplex PCR assay. The clones in this table, taken by TCRdb from immuneACCESS, are in-frame only. Not every clone is retained; where verified, under half of the shortfall comes from an unresolved V gene, and the cause of the rest is unknown. The sample includes approximately 91,000 clones, with about 89% observed a single time. The ten largest make up approximately 4% of the sample. The source material was CD4+ or CD8+ T cells sorted from blood, sampled in a trial of the OX40 agonist ivuxolimab. The source of these receptors is an adult with an advanced solid tumor such as melanoma, head and neck, liver or kidney cancer.

The V call is TRBV4-1, the J call TRBJ2-3; weak D call: TRBD1 (6 bases). The V gene lost 1 base and the J gene lost 2 bases, with 13 bases spanning the gap. CDR1 and CDR2 from the germline V gene are MGHRA and YSYEKL. This CDR3 comprises 16 residues. The CDR3 protein is CASSQGWDTDTDTQYF. For the CDR3, the DNA is TGCGCCAGCAGCCAAGGGTGGGACACAGACACAGATACGCAGTATTTT.

The V call is TRBV6-1, the J call TRBJ2-7; D is undetermined. The V end was cut by 6 bases, the J end by 6 bases, with 15 bases between. The germline CDR1 and CDR2 sequences are MNHNS and SASEGT. The CDR3 extends over 13 amino acids. Written as DNA, the CDR3 is TGTGCCAGCAGAGACCCACCTTTTGGCGAGCAGTACGTC. Residues: CASRDPPFGEQYV.